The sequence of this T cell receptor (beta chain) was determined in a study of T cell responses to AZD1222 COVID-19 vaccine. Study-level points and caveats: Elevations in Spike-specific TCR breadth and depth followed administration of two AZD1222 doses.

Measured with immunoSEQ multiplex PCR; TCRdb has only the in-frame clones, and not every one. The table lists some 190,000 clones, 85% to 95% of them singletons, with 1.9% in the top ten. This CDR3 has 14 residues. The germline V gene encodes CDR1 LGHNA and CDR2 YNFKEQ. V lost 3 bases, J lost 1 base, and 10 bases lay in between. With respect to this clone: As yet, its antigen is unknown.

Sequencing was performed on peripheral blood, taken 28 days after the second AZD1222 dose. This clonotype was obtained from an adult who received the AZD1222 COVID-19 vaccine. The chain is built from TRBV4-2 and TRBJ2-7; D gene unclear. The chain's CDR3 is CASSQELTSYEQYF. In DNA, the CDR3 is TGTGCCAGCAGCCAGGAACTAACTTCCTACGAGCAGTACTTC.